This TCR beta chain comes out of a study of T cells after somatic rescue of genetic block. Repertoires were generated with immunoSEQ multiplex PCR, while TCRdb's copy carries only in-frame clones and drops some. This table holds more than 65,000 clones, roughly 93% found once. This CDR3 is 14 amino acids long. The germline V gene has CDR1 LNHDA and CDR2 SQIVND (reference sequence). Trimming cost V 5 bases and J 0 bases, with 11 bases left between them. The TCR was taken from a man aged 25-45 years. The sequencing input was peripheral blood mononuclear cells (PBMCs). This chain connects TRBV19 to TRBJ2-7, with D tentatively TRBD2 (6 bases). As DNA, the CDR3 is TGTGCCAGTAGTCCAGACGGGAGCTCCTACGAGCAGTACTTC. It specifies CASSPDGSSYEQYF.